Given below is one T cell receptor beta chain in context. This specimen comes from a study of blood T cell repertoires in COVID-19. The CDR3 has 15 residues. Assay: immunoSEQ multiplex PCR; the TCRdb copy retains only in-frame clones and omits some. The repertoire holds roughly 90,000 clones, with over 70% as singletons. The sequencing sample was made of peripheral blood. The chain combines TRBV21-1 with TRBJ2-7; no check of the table's D call, TRBD1, against the DNA was made. TRBV21-1 counts as a pseudogene. The receptor was isolated from a human donor in a cohort sampled during active COVID-19. CDR3 sequence (DNA): TGTGCCAGCAGCAATCATCAAAGGGGCTCTTACGAGCAGTACTTC. It encodes CASSNHQRGSYEQYF.